This TCR beta chain was sequenced for a study of beta chain features in type 1 diabetes. Study-wide findings and caveats: Shorter templates might be favored by PCR, and equally so in patients and in controls. All four CD4+ subsets from Type 1 diabetes patients carried moderately but significantly shorter TCRB CDR3s.

Sequencing targeted expressed TCRB transcripts, as all isolated RNA had been reverse transcribed. The protocol was immunoSEQ multiplex PCR, while the TCRdb copy is restricted to in-frame clones and leaves out a portion. The data contain 250,000 to 350,000 clones, 15% of them seen just once; the ten biggest clones take up less than 0.02%. Germline CDR1 and CDR2: KGHSH and LQKENI. The V gene lost 6 bases and the J gene lost 1 base, with 13 bases spanning the gap. The CDR3 contains 14 residues. This clone was seen a handful of times. Its cognate antigen is unknown. Sequencing input: naive CD4+ T cells from blood. The source of this sequence is a man younger than 35 with type 1 diabetes. This chain uses TRBV18 with TRBJ2-7; possible D gene TRBD2, 6 bases. This CDR3 is CASSRGGLSYEQYF. The CDR3 coding sequence is TGTGCCAGCTCCCGGGGAGGATTATCCTACGAGCAGTACTTC.